Here is one T cell receptor (beta chain) with its context. Its antigen remains unknown. Using RNA transcripts as the source, TCR beta CDR3 regions were amplified. HTBI primers were the set used in a first-round RT-PCR of the TCR CDR3. Each CDR3 protein gets one entry after TCRdb re-called the multiplex PCR reads with MiXCR. The data show fewer than 350,000 distinct CDR3 sequences, about 14% seen once. The CDR3 runs to 15 residues. Germline values: CDR1 SEHNR, CDR2 FQNEAQ (reference sequence). The V gene end was trimmed by 5 bases and the J gene end by 0 bases; junction bases not matched to a gene: 4. The data are from a study of T cells in Graves' hyperthyroidism and ophthalmopathy. Study observations and caveats: Blood also held most thyroid clonotypes expanded beyond 0.001.

The source of this sequence is a woman in her thirties with Graves' hyperthyroidism that later progressed to Graves' ophthalmopathy. The specimen was blood. J is TRBJ1-5 and V is TRBV7-9, with 7 bases identical to TRBD1. CDR3 amino acids: CASSRTGGSNQPQHF. The CDR3, as DNA: TGTGCCAGCAGCCGGACAGGTGGTAGCAATCAGCCCCAGCATTTT.